The sequence of this T cell receptor beta chain was determined in a study of T cells in Graves' hyperthyroidism and ophthalmopathy. Whole-study results and caveats: Model output signaled ophthalmopathy a median roughly six months ahead of onset. Ophthalmopathy could be told apart from stable hyperthyroidism with a 13 V-J model. Most expanded thyroid clonotypes above 0.001 recurred in blood.

The sample holds many counts of this clonotype. Its matching antigen is unknown. Researchers amplified the TCR beta CDR3 regions from RNA transcripts. TCR CDR3 underwent first-round RT-PCR with the HTBI primer set. One entry per CDR3 protein results from TCRdb running MiXCR on the multiplex PCR reads. This table holds around 600,000 distinct CDR3 sequences, about 14% found once. Pregnant or lactating patients were excluded, as were those with uncontrolled infection or other autoimmune disease. The sequencing sample was made of blood. This clonotype was obtained from a woman aged 45-59 years with Graves' ophthalmopathy.

The CDR3 loop reads CSAGGLMGYSNQPQHF. CDR3 sequence (DNA): TGCAGTGCTGGTGGACTCATGGGGTATAGCAATCAGCCCCAGCATTTT. The V and J genes are TRBV20-1 and TRBJ1-5; D is ambiguous. From germline, CDR1 is DFQATT and CDR2 SNEGSKA (reference sequence). The CDR3 totals 16 residues. V lost 5 bases and J lost 0, with 17 bases in between.